A selection of T cell receptor beta chains follows, all from one sample in a study of T cell repertoires in cytomegalovirus infection. These receptors' targets are unknown. In TCRdb, the reads were re-called with MiXCR into one record per CDR3 protein. The sample comprises roughly 700,000 distinct CDR3 sequences, around 30% of which are singletons, and over 15% rests with the top ten. The specimen was cultured PBMCs, collected from culture after CMV antigen stimulation. Source of these receptors: a human donor in good health (CMV status not recorded). Some clones in this sample may be carry-over from other donors' samples. The CDR3 runs from the conserved cysteine through the conserved F or W. Fields, in order: V gene, J gene, clone size, D gene, CDR3 DNA, CDR3 protein. D genes are given only for firm matches. Some rows have no size entry. The others give once, few or many, or a class for an expanded clone.

>TRBV12-5|TRBJ1-5|NA|TRBD1
TGTGCTAGTGGTTTGCCCCGGGACAGGGATAATCAGCCCCAGCATTTT
CASGLPRDRDNQPQHF
>TRBV18|TRBJ2-7|NA|NA
TGTGCCAGCTCACTAGGGACCCCAGACACCTACGAGCAGTACTTC
CASSLGTPDTYEQYF
>TRBV6-2/TRBV6-3|TRBJ1-5|few|NA
TGTGCCAGCAGTAACACCCGCTCGGACAACTATAGCAATCAGCCCCAGCATTTT
CASSNTRSDNYSNQPQHF
>TRBV12-3/TRBV12-4|TRBJ2-7|many|TRBD1
TGTGCCAGCAGCCGGAACAGGGGCTACGAGCAGTACTTC
CASSRNRGYEQYF
>TRBV12-3/TRBV12-4|TRBJ1-1|many|NA
TGTGCCAGCAGTTTTCAGGCACAGAACACTGAAGCTTTCTTT
CASSFQAQNTEAFF
>TRBV19|TRBJ2-7|NA|TRBD1
TGTGCCAGTAGCCGACAGGACAGGGGTTACGAGCAGTACTTC
CASSRQDRGYEQYF
>TRBV5-1|TRBJ2-5|few|TRBD1
TGCGCCAGCTCCCGGGACAGCCTCCCGCAAGAGACCCAGTACTTC
CASSRDSLPQETQYF
>TRBV2|TRBJ2-2|few|TRBD1
TGTGCCAGCAGACACCGCGGACAGGGGAACACCGGGGAGCTGTTTTTT
CASRHRGQGNTGELFF
>TRBV5-4|TRBJ2-7|NA|NA
TGTGCCAGCAGCTTGCGTCGCAGGGGCTCCCACGAGCAGTACTTC
CASSLRRRGSHEQYF
>TRBV7-2|TRBJ2-7|many|NA
TGTGCCAGCAGCTTAGATTTTTCAGGCAACTACGAGCAGTACTTC
CASSLDFSGNYEQYF
>TRBV2|TRBJ2-3|NA|NA
TGTGCCAGCGTTAGTTCCGGGAGCACAGATACGCAGTATTTT
CASVSSGSTDTQYF
>TRBV7-4|TRBJ2-5|NA|NA
TGTGCCAGCGACCACAGGACAGAAGAAGAGACCCAGTACTTC
CASDHRTEEETQYF
>TRBV7-6|TRBJ1-6|few|NA
TGTGCCAGCAGCCTAGGGGATGGGGGACTTACGAGTTCACCCCTCCACTTT
CASSLGDGGLTSSPLHF
>TRBV4-1|TRBJ2-1|NA|TRBD2
TGCGCCAGCAGCCAAGACGTAGGGACTACCGACAATGAGCAGTTCTTC
CASSQDVGTTDNEQFF
>TRBV20-1|TRBJ2-3|NA|NA
TGCAGTGCTAGGGGGAGTAGCACAGATACGCAGTATTTT
CSARGSSTDTQYF
>TRBV20-1|TRBJ2-7|NA|TRBD2
TGCAGTGCTAGAGAAGATAGCGGGGGCCTCCAGCAGTACTTC
CSAREDSGGLQQYF
>TRBV4-1|TRBJ1-6|NA|TRBD1
TGCGCCAGCAGCCAACGGGACAGGAGAAATTCACCCCTCCACTTT
CASSQRDRRNSPLHF
>TRBV5-6|TRBJ2-7|NA|NA
TGTGCCAGCAGCGCCGGGCCTACCGGGGACGAGCAGTACTTC
CASSAGPTGDEQYF
>TRBV2|TRBJ1-4|NA|NA
TGTGCCAGCAGTGAAGAGGCGCGGGGTGAAAAACTGTTTTTT
CASSEEARGEKLFF
>TRBV6-5|TRBJ2-1|few|NA
TGTGCCAGCAGGGAACAGGGGCCCGGGAGGGATGAGCAGTTCTTC
CASREQGPGRDEQFF
>TRBV11-2|TRBJ2-2|many|NA
TGTGCCAGCAGCTTAGATCAGCTTCCGGGGGAGCTGTTTTTT
CASSLDQLPGELFF
>TRBV6-2/TRBV6-3|TRBJ2-5|few|NA
TGTGCCAGCAGTTACTCTGCCGGTTTCCAAGAGACCCAGTACTTC
CASSYSAGFQETQYF
>TRBV7-6|TRBJ2-3|NA|NA
TGTGCCAGCAGCTTATCGCCTTCCCTAGATACGCAGTATTTT
CASSLSPSLDTQYF
>TRBV12-3/TRBV12-4|TRBJ1-5|few|NA
TGTGCCAGCAGTTCGGACAGTCCCGAGGGGCCCCAGCATTTT
CASSSDSPEGPQHF
>TRBV5-6|TRBJ1-1|NA|NA
TGTGCCAGCAGCTTGTTTGGGTGGAGGAACACTGAAGCTTTCTTT
CASSLFGWRNTEAFF
>TRBV24-1|TRBJ2-1|NA|TRBD1
TGTGCCACCATTCTTGGCCCCGGACAGGCCCCACACAATGAGCAGTTCTTC
CATILGPGQAPHNEQFF
>TRBV7-6|TRBJ2-2|NA|NA
TGTGCCAGCAGCTTAGAGTCAGCAACCGGGGAGCTGTTTTTT
CASSLESATGELFF
>TRBV2|TRBJ2-2|NA|NA
TGTGCCAGCAGTGCGGGGATCAGGACCGGGGAGCTGTTTTTT
CASSAGIRTGELFF
>TRBV7-6|TRBJ2-5|NA|TRBD2
TGTGCCAGCAGCTTCACGACTAGCGGGCAAGAGACCCAGTACTTC
CASSFTTSGQETQYF
>TRBV12-3/TRBV12-4|TRBJ2-7|few|NA
TGTGCCAGCAGTTTAGTGGGATGGAACGAGCAGTACTTC
CASSLVGWNEQYF
>TRBV6-8|TRBJ1-1|NA|NA
TGTGCCAGCAGTTACTCGATCAGAGCGTACACTGAAGCTTTCTTT
CASSYSIRAYTEAFF
>TRBV20-1|TRBJ2-1|NA|TRBD2
TGCAGTGCCACGTCGAGCGGACTAGTGCATAATGAGCAGTTCTTC
CSATSSGLVHNEQFF
>TRBV20-1|TRBJ1-5|NA|NA
TGCAGTGCTAGAGATGAGGGCAATCAGCCCCAGCATTTT
CSARDEGNQPQHF
>TRBV7-2|TRBJ2-2|many|TRBD2
TGTGCCAGCAGCTGGAAGGCGGGGGGATGGAACACCGGGGAGCTGTTTTTT
CASSWKAGGWNTGELFF
>TRBV5-1|TRBJ2-3|NA|NA
TGCGCCAGCAGCCCCCTACTCACAGATACGCAGTATTTT
CASSPLLTDTQYF
>TRBV19|TRBJ2-3|NA|TRBD1
TGTGCCGCGGCCCGGGACAGAGCCACAGATACGCAGTATTTT
CAAARDRATDTQYF
>TRBV2|TRBJ2-1|NA|NA
TGTGCCAGCAGGACCACTCGGGGGAGCTCCTACAATGAGCAGTTCTTC
CASRTTRGSSYNEQFF
>TRBV12-3/TRBV12-4|TRBJ1-2|few|NA
TGTGCCAGCAGTTTAAGGGGCGGCTCGAATGGCTACACCTTC
CASSLRGGSNGYTF
>TRBV4-1|TRBJ1-6|NA|TRBD1
TGCGCCAGCAGCCAAGGTCGAGGGGGCGCGGGATTTTCACCCCTCCACTTT
CASSQGRGGAGFSPLHF
>TRBV19|TRBJ2-5|NA|TRBD1
TGTGCCAGTAGCTGGTTAGGGACAGCTGAAGAGACCCAGTACTTC
CASSWLGTAEETQYF
>TRBV4-1|TRBJ2-1|few|TRBD2
TGCGCCAGCAGCAAGATCCGGGGCGGGAGCGGTCACAATGAGCAGTTCTTC
CASSKIRGGSGHNEQFF
>TRBV2|TRBJ2-5|few|NA
TGTGCCAGCAGACCCGGGACCGCAGGAGAGACCCAGTACTTC
CASRPGTAGETQYF
>TRBV18|TRBJ2-5|NA|NA
TGTGCCAGCTCACCAAACGGGGCAGTACGGGAGACCCAGTACTTC
CASSPNGAVRETQYF
>TRBV14|TRBJ2-6|few|NA
TGTGCCAGCAGCCATGCCAGGACACCCTCTGGGGCCAACGTCCTGACTTTC
CASSHARTPSGANVLTF
>TRBV20-1|TRBJ2-3|NA|NA
TGCAGTGCTAGAGGACGGGACAACACAGATACGCAGTATTTT
CSARGRDNTDTQYF